The 25 T cell receptor beta chains given below trace back to one sample, sequenced in a study of PD-1 blockade in classical Hodgkin lymphoma. Every patient had relapsed following autologous stem cell transplantation, and cohorts differed in brentuximab vedotin exposure. Repertoires were generated with immunoSEQ multiplex PCR, while TCRdb's copy carries only in-frame clones and drops some. Among under 25,000 clones listed, 77% were seen once. Sequences were derived from peripheral blood mononuclear cells (PBMCs), sampled before the second cycle of nivolumab. The receptors were gathered from a human donor with classical Hodgkin lymphoma.

This clone was observed a few times. The V call is TRBV25-1, the J call TRBJ2-1; TRBD1 matches at 9 bases. Germline V CDR1 and CDR2: MGHDK, SYGVNS. J was trimmed by 5 bases and V by 3 bases; bases with no gene match: 8. This CDR3 has 16 residues. Written as DNA, the CDR3 is TGTGCCAGCAGTGATTTCTGGGGACAGGGAAACAATGAGCAGTTCTTC. Translating it yields CASSDFWGQGNNEQFF. The full variable domain, its missing parts supplied by reference TRBV25-1 and TRBJ2-1, is EADIYQTPRYLVIGTGKKITLECSQTMGHDKMYWYQQDPGMELHLIHYSYGVNSTEKGDLSSESTVSRIRTEHFPLTLESARPSHTSQYLCASSDFWGQGNNEQFFGPGTRLTVL.

In this sample, this clone turned up once. This chain links TRBV6-4 with TRBJ2-3, with D perhaps TRBD1 (6 bases). Between the trimmed V and J ends, which lost 7 bases and 8 bases, there was a span of 13 bases. This CDR3 has 12 amino acids. The germline V gene encodes CDR1 MRHNA and CDR2 SNTAGT. The CDR3 coding sequence is TGTGCCAGCAAGGACAGTTTGGGTACGCAGTATTTT. It specifies CASKDSLGTQYF.

Worth noting for this clone: The junction differs from germline at one of its ends, possibly a read error. This chain joins TRBV5-1 and TRBJ2-3; no reliable D call. The germline V gene encodes CDR1 SGHRS and CDR2 YFSETQ. The CDR3 consists of 14 residues. For the CDR3, the DNA is TGCGCCAGCAGGTTGGAGACTGAGGCAGATACGCAGTATTTT. Its translation: CASRLETEADTQYF.

This clone has just one count. This chain connects TRBV5-6 to TRBJ1-3; 7 bases are shared with TRBD1. J gave up 2 bases and V 4 bases, and 6 bases lay outside the gene matches. Germline V lookup: CDR1 SGHDT, CDR2 YYEEEE. The CDR3 loop spans 15 amino acids. The CDR3 region has the DNA TGTGCCAGCAGCCCGACAGGGAGTGCTGGAAACACCATATATTTT. Translating it yields CASSPTGSAGNTIYF. The variable domain in full, completed from reference TRBV5-6 and TRBJ1-3, reads DAGVTQSPTHLIKTRGQQVTLRCSPKSGHDTVSWYQQALGQGPQFIFQYYEEEERQRGNFPDRFSGHQFPNYSSELNVNALLLGDSALYLCASSPTGSAGNTIYFGEGSWLTVV.

The rearrangement joins TRBV19 to TRBJ2-1; D unresolved. The germline V and J ends were trimmed by 5 bases and 7 bases, with 9 bases remaining between them. This CDR3 region has 12 residues. Germline CDR1 reads LNHDA; CDR2 reads SQIVND (reference sequence). CDR3 region: CASSVTLNEQFF. CDR3 sequence (DNA): TGTGCCAGTAGTGTGACCCTAAATGAGCAGTTCTTC. The whole variable domain, filled in from reference TRBV19 and TRBJ2-1, reads DGGITQSPKYLFRKEGQNVTLSCEQNLNHDAMYWYRQDPGQGLRLIYYSQIVNDFQKGDIAEGYSVSREKKESFPLTVTSAQKNPTAFYLCASSVTLNEQFFGPGTRLTVL.

The chain joins TRBV18 to TRBJ2-3; TRBD1 aligns across 8 bases. Germline loops: CDR1 KGHSH, CDR2 LQKENI. This CDR3 region has 16 residues. J gave up 3 bases and V 3 bases, and 8 bases lay outside the gene matches. The CDR3 DNA reads TGTGCCAGCTCACCTCTCCAGGGGGCCGGTACAGATACGCAGTATTTT. Protein: CASSPLQGAGTDTQYF.

The rearrangement uses TRBV7-8 and TRBJ1-4; D unclear. Per germline, CDR1 SGHVS and CDR2 FQNEAQ. The CDR3 has 13 amino acids. Trimming left V 5 bases short and J 11 bases short, with 15 bases between. CDR3 loop: CASSPTTRAKLFF. For the CDR3, the DNA is TGTGCCAGCAGCCCCACGACGCGGGCTAAACTGTTTTTT.

This clone was counted only a few times. The chain recombines TRBV29-1 with TRBJ2-3, with a possible D match to TRBD2 (6 bases). Germline loops: CDR1 SQVTM, CDR2 ANQGSEA. CDR3 length: 14 residues. V gave up 3 bases and J gave up 5 bases, with 15 bases separating them. This CDR3 is CSVDGLRDVDTQYF. The CDR3 region has the DNA TGCAGCGTTGACGGTTTGCGGGACGTAGATACGCAGTATTTT.

This chain joins TRBV6-5 and TRBJ2-3; 9 positions match TRBD2. Germline values: CDR1 MNHEY, CDR2 SVGAGI. The V segment lost 5 bases and the J segment 4 bases; nucleotides outside the gene matches: 7. This CDR3 has 15 residues. The CDR3 reads CASSTSSGAADTQYF. The DNA for the CDR3 is TGTGCCAGCAGTACGTCTAGCGGGGCCGCAGATACGCAGTATTTT.

This chain uses TRBV4-3 with TRBJ1-1; a possible D gene is TRBD1 (5 bases). The V end was cut by 0 bases, the J end by 0 bases, with 8 bases between. Germline V gives CDR1 LGHNA, CDR2 YSLEER. The CDR3 runs 15 residues. CDR3 sequence reads: CASSQDGAVNTEAFF. The DNA for the CDR3 is TGCGCCAGCAGCCAAGATGGGGCCGTGAACACTGAAGCTTTCTTT.

V is TRBV13 and J is TRBJ1-4; D may be TRBD1 (5 bases). Germline V gives CDR1 PRHDT, CDR2 FYEKMQ (reference sequence). Trimming left V 2 bases short and J 6 bases short, with 10 bases between. This CDR3 contains 14 residues. The CDR3 coding sequence is TGTGCCAGCAGCTTAACGGGACCCGATGAAAAACTGTTTTTT. Its translation: CASSLTGPDEKLFF.

The V and J genes are TRBV12-5 and TRBJ1-2, with D uncertain. V lost 3 bases, J lost 8 bases, and 13 bases lay in between. Germline V gene data show CDR1 as LGHNT and CDR2 as FRNRAP. The CDR3 extends over 13 amino acids. The CDR3, as DNA: TGTGCTAGTGGTTTTCACGTCAGCGAAGGCTACACCTTC. Translated, it gives CASGFHVSEGYTF.

This chain joins TRBV27 and TRBJ1-1, with D possibly being TRBD1 (6 bases). This CDR3 spans 14 amino acids. V lost 6 bases and J 4 bases, leaving 15 bases between the germline ends. Germline V CDR1 and CDR2: MNHEY, SMNVEV (reference sequence). CDR3 bases: TGTGCCAGCAGCCACACATCACAGGGCACTGAAGCTTTCTTT. This sequence encodes CASSHTSQGTEAFF.

The chain employs TRBV7-9 and TRBJ2-7, with a possible D match to TRBD2 (5 bases). This CDR3 spans 16 amino acids. V was clipped by 2 bases and J by 1 base, with 15 bases between them. Germline V gives CDR1 SEHNR, CDR2 FQNEAQ (reference sequence). As DNA, the CDR3 is TGTGCCAGCAGCTTACCCCCGAGCGGTGGGTCCTACGAGCAGTACTTC. This encodes CASSLPPSGGSYEQYF. The full variable domain, completed using reference TRBV7-9 and TRBJ2-7, is DTGVSQNPRHKITKRGQNVTFRCDPISEHNRLYWYRQTLGQGPEFLTYFQNEAQLEKSRLLSDRFSAERPKGSFSTLEIQRTEQGDSAMYLCASSLPPSGGSYEQYFGPGTRLTVT.

The chain recombines TRBV6-1 with TRBJ2-1; 11 nucleotides line up with TRBD2. The CDR3 covers 17 residues. The trim removed 4 bases at V and 3 bases at J, leaving 8 bases unmatched. Per germline, CDR1 MNHNS and CDR2 SASEGT. The CDR3 loop is CASSGKGLAGGYNEQFF. The CDR3 coding sequence is TGTGCCAGCAGTGGTAAGGGGCTAGCGGGGGGCTACAATGAGCAGTTCTTC.

This rearrangement joins TRBV6-6 to TRBJ2-7; the D gene is possibly TRBD1 (5 bases). The germline CDR1 and CDR2 sequences are MNHNY and SVGAGI (reference sequence). The V end lost 0 bases, the J end lost 6 bases, and 9 bases lay between the germline ends. The CDR3 contains 13 residues. The DNA of the CDR3 is TGTGCCAGCAGTTACTCGGGGCAGCTCGAGCAGTACTTC. It translates to CASSYSGQLEQYF.

CDR3 residues: CASSQSRLDTDTQYF. CDR3 in DNA: TGCGCCAGCAGCCAAAGCCGACTAGACACAGATACGCAGTATTTT. The chain is built from TRBV4-1 and TRBJ2-3; TRBD2 might be the D (6 bases). Trimming took 2 bases from V and 2 from J, leaving 11 bases between them. This CDR3 has 15 amino acids. Germline CDR1 and CDR2: MGHRA and YSYEKL.

The chain uses TRBV19 and TRBJ2-3, with a possible D match to TRBD1 (5 bases). The CDR3 has 15 amino acids. V was trimmed by 4 bases and J by 3 bases, leaving 14 bases between them. CDR1 is LNHDA and CDR2 is SQIVND in the germline V gene (reference sequence). CDR3 protein: CASSKGKKVTDTQYF. Here the CDR3 DNA reads TGTGCCAGTAGTAAGGGGAAGAAAGTGACAGATACGCAGTATTTT.

The V call is TRBV5-4, the J call TRBJ1-2; 8 nucleotides align to TRBD1. Losses at the gene ends were 3 bases for V and 8 bases for J; bases not matched to a gene: 9. The CDR3 is 14 residues long. The germline V gene has CDR1 SGHNT and CDR2 YYREEE (reference sequence). The CDR3 loop reads CASSSGQGVWGYTF. CDR3 sequence (DNA): TGTGCCAGCAGCTCCGGACAGGGAGTCTGGGGCTACACCTTC. Full variable domain (outside the CDR3, taken from reference TRBV5-4 and TRBJ1-2): ETGVTQSPTHLIKTRGQQVTLRCSSQSGHNTVSWYQQALGQGPQFIFQYYREEENGRGNFPPRFSGLQFPNYSSELNVNALELDDSALYLCASSSGQGVWGYTFGSGTRLTVV.

V and J are TRBV13 and TRBJ1-2; 11 bases match TRBD1. The CDR3 loop spans 17 amino acids. The junction had 6 bases not matched to a gene; V was cut back by 3 bases and J by 0 bases. CDR1 and CDR2 (germline): PRHDT, FYEKMQ (reference sequence). The CDR3 DNA reads TGTGCCAGCAGCTTCCGGGACAGGGGGGTATCTAACTATGGCTACACCTTC. Its protein product is CASSFRDRGVSNYGYTF.

This clone showed up just a few times. The chain carries TRBV6-5 and TRBJ1-4, with D possibly being TRBD1 (5 bases). Germline-derived CDR1 and CDR2 are MNHEY and SVGAGI. V gave up 6 bases and J gave up 14 bases, with 19 bases separating them. CDR3 length equals 13 residues. DNA of the CDR3: TGTGCCAGCAGCCCGTCTAGACAGCTCTTGCTGTTTTTT. Encoded protein: CASSPSRQLLLFF.

This clone was seen only a few times. The chain couples TRBV5-1 to TRBJ2-5; 9 nucleotides line up with TRBD2. The germline V gene has CDR1 SGHRS and CDR2 YFSETQ. The V segment lost 4 bases and the J segment 1 base; nucleotides outside the gene matches: 5. The CDR3 has 15 amino acids. CDR3: CASSPYSGSQETQYF. The CDR3 region has the DNA TGCGCCAGCAGCCCGTATAGCGGGAGCCAAGAGACCCAGTACTTC.

The rearrangement links TRBV6-6 to TRBJ2-2, with D perhaps TRBD1 or TRBD2 (5 bases each). The V gene lost 6 bases and the J gene lost 7 bases, with 18 bases spanning the gap. Germline values: CDR1 MNHNY, CDR2 SVGAGI (reference sequence). CDR3 length: 15 residues. The CDR3 here is CASSPQRGKGGELFF. The DNA for the CDR3 is TGTGCCAGCAGCCCCCAGAGGGGAAAGGGCGGGGAGCTGTTTTTT.

The rearrangement links TRBV11-2 to TRBJ2-7; D tentatively fits TRBD1 or TRBD2 (6 bases each). The CDR3 sequence is 15 residues long. V was cut by 1 base and J by 0 bases, with 10 bases left in between. Germline CDR1 is SGHAT and CDR2 is FQNNGV. CDR3 bases: TGTGCCAGCAGCTTAGCGGGGGCCGTCTCCTACGAGCAGTACTTC. Its translation: CASSLAGAVSYEQYF.

The CDR3 region is CASSYSGGGDGYTF. DNA for the CDR3: TGTGCCAGCAGTTACTCGGGGGGTGGTGATGGCTACACCTTC. V and J are TRBV6-6 and TRBJ1-2, with TRBD1 as a possible D gene (5 bases). Trimming stripped 0 bases from V and 6 bases from J, with 11 bases between. Germline V gives CDR1 MNHNY, CDR2 SVGAGI (reference sequence). The CDR3 spans 14 residues.